A selection of T cell receptor beta chains follows, all from one sample in a study of T cells after posttransplantation cyclophosphamide. Here immunoSEQ multiplex PCR was the method, and the copy in TCRdb shows in-frame clones only, minus some. This sample has thousands of clones, with roughly 62% found just once. Sequenced: memory CD8+ T cells sorted from blood. The origin of the receptors is a man aged 50-59 years. The CDR3 runs from the conserved cysteine through the conserved F or W. A D gene is named only where the DNA matches it firmly. Not every row has a clone size; where given, it reads once, few, many or a size class.

d_call j_call v_call clone_size cdr3_nt cdr3_aa
NA TRBJ2-2 TRBV5-5 NA TGTGCCAGCAGCTTTGAGGGCTGGCACACCGGGGAGCTGTTTTTT CASSFEGWHTGELFF
NA TRBJ2-5 TRBV10-2 NA TGCGCCAGCAGTGGGCCAATCTTGGAGCCTGAGACCCAGTACTTC CASSGPILEPETQYF
TRBD1 TRBJ2-7 TRBV27 few TGTGCCAGCAGCCCCGGGACAGGACCCTACGAGCAGTACTTC CASSPGTGPYEQYF
NA TRBJ2-5 TRBV7-9 NA TGTGCCAGCAGCGAAGAATGGGCACAAGAGACCCAGTACTTC CASSEEWAQETQYF
NA TRBJ1-1 TRBV28 NA TGTGCCAGCAGTTTAGATACTAGGTCACTGAACACTGAAGCTTTCTTT CASSLDTRSLNTEAFF
TRBD2 TRBJ2-2 TRBV9 once TGTGCCAGCAGCGACAGAGCGGGGGGGCTGGACACCGGGGAGCTGTTTTTT CASSDRAGGLDTGELFF
TRBD2 TRBJ2-7 TRBV5-6 NA TGTGCCAGCAGCGTGACTAGCGTCGGCGAGCAGTACTTC CASSVTSVGEQYF
NA TRBJ2-1 TRBV7-8 NA TGTGCCAGCAGCTTAGGGGGACTCCGTGAGCAGTTCTTC CASSLGGLREQFF
TRBD2 TRBJ2-3 TRBV2 NA TGTGCCAGCAGTGAAGCACGGGGGCGGGAGGGAAGCACAGATACGCAGTATTTT CASSEARGREGSTDTQYF
TRBD2 TRBJ2-7 TRBV11-3 NA TGTGCCAGCAGCCACAGCGGGACCACCTACGAGCAGTACTTC CASSHSGTTYEQYF
TRBD2 TRBJ2-1 TRBV11-2 few TGTGCCAGCAGCTTAGGGACTAGCGGGACCAATGAGCAGTTCTTC CASSLGTSGTNEQFF
NA TRBJ2-1 TRBV9 NA TGTGCCAGCAGCATACTGAGCGGAGTGGATGAGCAGTTCTTC CASSILSGVDEQFF
NA TRBJ2-1 TRBV6-5 NA TGTGCCAGCAGTTACAGCGCGGGACGTGAGCAGTTCTTC CASSYSAGREQFF
NA TRBJ1-2 TRBV5-4 once TGTGCCAGCAATCGAGACAGCGCCTATGGCTACACCTTC CASNRDSAYGYTF
TRBD1 TRBJ1-1 TRBV19 few TGTGCCAGTAGTGGAAGACAGGGTTTCACTGAAGCTTTCTTT CASSGRQGFTEAFF
NA TRBJ1-1 TRBV19 NA TGTGCCAGTAGTATAGATCCCGAAAACAGGGCCCCGTGGGGTGAAGCTTTCTTT CASSIDPENRAPWGEAFF
NA TRBJ1-1 TRBV7-9 NA TGTGCCAGCAGCTCACCCCGACAGCAAGCCATGAACACTGAAGCTTTCTTT CASSSPRQQAMNTEAFF
NA TRBJ2-7 TRBV7-3 NA TGTGCCAGCAGCTTGGCGGTTGGAGGGACTTACGAGCAGTACTTC CASSLAVGGTYEQYF
NA TRBJ2-7 TRBV7-9 NA TGTGCCAGCAGCGCTGAGTACGAGCAGTACTTC CASSAEYEQYF
NA TRBJ2-3 TRBV7-9 NA TGTGCCAGCAGCCAGGCCCTAAACACAGATACGCAGTATTTT CASSQALNTDTQYF
NA TRBJ2-1 TRBV7-8 NA TGTGCCAGCAGCTTAGCGGGGGGTGGGAATGAGCAGTTCTTC CASSLAGGGNEQFF
NA TRBJ2-1 TRBV6-1 NA TGTGCCACGGGCTCCTACAATGAGCAGTTCTTC CATGSYNEQFF
NA TRBJ2-1 TRBV7-9 NA TGTGCCAGCAGCTCCTCGGGTGACGGCGAGCAGTTCTTC CASSSSGDGEQFF
NA TRBJ2-7 TRBV28 NA TGTGCCAGCAGTTTACCAGACTCCTACGAGCAGTACTTC CASSLPDSYEQYF
TRBD2 TRBJ2-1 TRBV5-1 NA TGCGCCAGCAGCGCGGGACTAGCGGGGGGGCTCAATGAGCAGTTCTTC CASSAGLAGGLNEQFF
TRBD1 TRBJ1-2 TRBV30 NA TGTGCCTGGGCGGGACAGGCCCCTGGCTACACCTTC CAWAGQAPGYTF
TRBD1 TRBJ2-5 TRBV9 NA TGTGCCAGCAGCGTAGACACAGGGGTGGAGACCCAGTACTTC CASSVDTGVETQYF
NA TRBJ2-7 TRBV2 NA TGTGCCAGCATCGCCAAGACTCTCGACTACGAGCAGTACTTC CASIAKTLDYEQYF
TRBD2 TRBJ2-7 TRBV19 once TGTGCCAGTAGTAAGGGGTCAGCGGGAGGCGGGGAGCAGTACTTC CASSKGSAGGGEQYF
TRBD2 TRBJ2-7 TRBV4-3 NA TGCGCCAGCAGCCAAGGGCGGGGGGGCCTTTACGAGCAGTACTTC CASSQGRGGLYEQYF
TRBD1 TRBJ2-1 TRBV19 NA TGTGCCGTCGGACAGGGGCTCTACAATGAGCAGTTCTTC CAVGQGLYNEQFF
NA TRBJ2-1 TRBV30 NA TGTGCCTGGACCGCGGTCGGGAACAATGAGCAGTTCTTC CAWTAVGNNEQFF
TRBD2 TRBJ2-5 TRBV19 NA TGTGCCAGTAGTGTCCTAGCGGGTCAACAAGAGACCCAGTACTTC CASSVLAGQQETQYF
TRBD1 TRBJ2-7 TRBV14 NA TGTGCCAGCAGCCAAGAGGACAGGGGCTACTACGAGCAGTACTTC CASSQEDRGYYEQYF
NA TRBJ2-1 TRBV7-9 NA TGTGCCAGCAGCTTAGCCGGGAACAATGAGCAGTTCTTC CASSLAGNNEQFF
TRBD2 TRBJ2-7 TRBV4-2 once TGTGCCAGCAGCCAAGAGTATAGCGGGGGCTGGTACGAGCAGTACTTC CASSQEYSGGWYEQYF
NA TRBJ2-3 TRBV9 NA TGTGCCAGCAGCGTCGCGGGACCGCTAGATACGCAGTATTTT CASSVAGPLDTQYF
NA TRBJ1-1 TRBV9 few TGTGCCAGCAGCCCCCGGGGTTCCACTGAAGCTTTCTTT CASSPRGSTEAFF
TRBD1 TRBJ1-6 TRBV9 NA TGTGCCAGCAGCGTAGGAGTCGGGACAGAGAATTCACCCCTCCACTTT CASSVGVGTENSPLHF
TRBD2 TRBJ2-1 TRBV7-9 few TGTGCCAGCAGCTTAGAGGGCGGGAGCTCCTACAATGAGCAGTTCTTC CASSLEGGSSYNEQFF
NA TRBJ1-4 TRBV13 few TGTGCCAGCAGCATCTTAGCGGCGACTAATGAAAAACTGTTTTTT CASSILAATNEKLFF
NA TRBJ2-1 TRBV11-2 NA TGTGCCAGCAGCTTAGGGGGAGCTTCCCCGTACAATGAGCAGTTCTTC CASSLGGASPYNEQFF